This T cell receptor beta chain was sequenced for a study of PD-1 blockade in classical Hodgkin lymphoma. Study background: Each patient was given nivolumab 3 mg/kg through a vein every 2 weeks.

This table comes from immunoSEQ multiplex PCR, and its TCRdb copy is limited to in-frame clones, with some not included. This sample carries roughly 25,000 clones, 80% of them seen once, and the ten largest clones take 6.7%. V lost 5 bases, J lost 3 bases, and 9 bases stayed unmatched. The CDR3 is 15 amino acids. The germline V gene has CDR1 SGHTA and CDR2 FQGTGA. There was relapse after autologous stem cell transplantation in every patient, and there was variation in brentuximab vedotin exposure. This sequence joins TRBV7-3 and TRBJ2-5, with 7 bases aligning to TRBD2. The sequence came from a human donor with classical Hodgkin lymphoma. The sample was peripheral blood mononuclear cells (PBMCs), taken at baseline. The CDR3 sequence is CASSPNGGGEETQYF. The CDR3 DNA is TGTGCCAGCAGCCCCAATGGTGGGGGGGAAGAGACCCAGTACTTC.